This T cell receptor (beta chain) emerged from a study of blood T cell repertoires in COVID-19. The wider study: From T cells, B-cell-depleted T cells, or PBMCs came the material, which was cDNA or gDNA.

Trimming at V came to 0 bases and at J to 6 bases, leaving 9 bases not matched to a gene. Germline CDR1 is MGHRA and CDR2 is YSYEKL. This CDR3 is built from 16 residues. Individuals drawn from 24 US areas were about 18 to 95 years old. Profiled with immunoSEQ multiplex PCR; TCRdb holds only in-frame clones, not every one. Counted here are approximately 390,000 clones, approximately 85% occurring once; the ten biggest clones make up approximately 2.1%. Input material: PBMCs or T cells enriched from blood (not recorded which). The V gene is TRBV4-1, the J gene TRBJ1-2, with TRBD1 matching 8 bases. The TCR sequence derives from a woman between 40 and 50 years old with acute COVID-19. CDR3 sequence (DNA): TGCGCCAGCAGCCAAGAGGTACTCCGGACAGGGAATGGCTACACCTTC. It translates to CASSQEVLRTGNGYTF.